This T cell receptor (beta chain) was sequenced during a study of shared clonotypes between healthy human individuals. Naivety among CD8 cells was defined by CD45RO negativity and positive CCR7 selection, thereby excluding terminally differentiated effector memory CD45RA+ cells. The CDR3 has 21 amino acids. CDR1 is MDHEN, CDR2 SYDVKM, per germline. Between the trimmed V and J ends, which lost 8 bases and 3 bases, there was a span of 35 bases. Profiling relied on immunoSEQ multiplex PCR, and the TCRdb table lists in-frame clones only, not all of them. The table shows about 2.2 million clones, with around 93% occurring only once.

The source material was naive CD8+ T cells from PBMCs. The gene calls are TRBV28 and TRBJ1-3; D is perhaps TRBD1 (5 bases). This clonotype was sampled from a young man in good health. Some clones in this sample may be carry-over from other donors' samples. The CDR3 spells CASSPGWRDRPTGEGGNTIYF. The DNA for the CDR3 is TGTGCCAGCTCCCCAGGGTGGAGGGACCGGCCTACTGGGGAGGGTGGAAACACCATATATTTT.